This T cell receptor (beta chain) appears in the sequencing data of a study of blood T cell repertoires in COVID-19. This CDR3 spans 14 amino acids. The germline V gene encodes CDR1 MNHNS and CDR2 SASEGT. Deletions cut 2 bases from V and 7 bases from J, with 14 bases between. Original methodology: The assay estimated nucleated cells by amplifying reference gene primers. TCRdb keeps only in-frame clones here, not all; method: immunoSEQ multiplex PCR. D and trimming were read from the DNA, whereas the V and J calls and clone size are those reported in that table. The table lists about 270,000 clones, around 82% of them singletons, with about 9.1% in the top ten.

The rearrangement uses TRBV6-1 and TRBJ1-1; no firm D call. The specimen was peripheral blood. This TCR was sampled from a human donor in a cohort sampled during active COVID-19. As DNA, the CDR3 is TGTGCCAGCAGTGAAATTCTAGGAACGGGTGAAGCTTTCTTT. Encoded protein: CASSEILGTGEAFF.